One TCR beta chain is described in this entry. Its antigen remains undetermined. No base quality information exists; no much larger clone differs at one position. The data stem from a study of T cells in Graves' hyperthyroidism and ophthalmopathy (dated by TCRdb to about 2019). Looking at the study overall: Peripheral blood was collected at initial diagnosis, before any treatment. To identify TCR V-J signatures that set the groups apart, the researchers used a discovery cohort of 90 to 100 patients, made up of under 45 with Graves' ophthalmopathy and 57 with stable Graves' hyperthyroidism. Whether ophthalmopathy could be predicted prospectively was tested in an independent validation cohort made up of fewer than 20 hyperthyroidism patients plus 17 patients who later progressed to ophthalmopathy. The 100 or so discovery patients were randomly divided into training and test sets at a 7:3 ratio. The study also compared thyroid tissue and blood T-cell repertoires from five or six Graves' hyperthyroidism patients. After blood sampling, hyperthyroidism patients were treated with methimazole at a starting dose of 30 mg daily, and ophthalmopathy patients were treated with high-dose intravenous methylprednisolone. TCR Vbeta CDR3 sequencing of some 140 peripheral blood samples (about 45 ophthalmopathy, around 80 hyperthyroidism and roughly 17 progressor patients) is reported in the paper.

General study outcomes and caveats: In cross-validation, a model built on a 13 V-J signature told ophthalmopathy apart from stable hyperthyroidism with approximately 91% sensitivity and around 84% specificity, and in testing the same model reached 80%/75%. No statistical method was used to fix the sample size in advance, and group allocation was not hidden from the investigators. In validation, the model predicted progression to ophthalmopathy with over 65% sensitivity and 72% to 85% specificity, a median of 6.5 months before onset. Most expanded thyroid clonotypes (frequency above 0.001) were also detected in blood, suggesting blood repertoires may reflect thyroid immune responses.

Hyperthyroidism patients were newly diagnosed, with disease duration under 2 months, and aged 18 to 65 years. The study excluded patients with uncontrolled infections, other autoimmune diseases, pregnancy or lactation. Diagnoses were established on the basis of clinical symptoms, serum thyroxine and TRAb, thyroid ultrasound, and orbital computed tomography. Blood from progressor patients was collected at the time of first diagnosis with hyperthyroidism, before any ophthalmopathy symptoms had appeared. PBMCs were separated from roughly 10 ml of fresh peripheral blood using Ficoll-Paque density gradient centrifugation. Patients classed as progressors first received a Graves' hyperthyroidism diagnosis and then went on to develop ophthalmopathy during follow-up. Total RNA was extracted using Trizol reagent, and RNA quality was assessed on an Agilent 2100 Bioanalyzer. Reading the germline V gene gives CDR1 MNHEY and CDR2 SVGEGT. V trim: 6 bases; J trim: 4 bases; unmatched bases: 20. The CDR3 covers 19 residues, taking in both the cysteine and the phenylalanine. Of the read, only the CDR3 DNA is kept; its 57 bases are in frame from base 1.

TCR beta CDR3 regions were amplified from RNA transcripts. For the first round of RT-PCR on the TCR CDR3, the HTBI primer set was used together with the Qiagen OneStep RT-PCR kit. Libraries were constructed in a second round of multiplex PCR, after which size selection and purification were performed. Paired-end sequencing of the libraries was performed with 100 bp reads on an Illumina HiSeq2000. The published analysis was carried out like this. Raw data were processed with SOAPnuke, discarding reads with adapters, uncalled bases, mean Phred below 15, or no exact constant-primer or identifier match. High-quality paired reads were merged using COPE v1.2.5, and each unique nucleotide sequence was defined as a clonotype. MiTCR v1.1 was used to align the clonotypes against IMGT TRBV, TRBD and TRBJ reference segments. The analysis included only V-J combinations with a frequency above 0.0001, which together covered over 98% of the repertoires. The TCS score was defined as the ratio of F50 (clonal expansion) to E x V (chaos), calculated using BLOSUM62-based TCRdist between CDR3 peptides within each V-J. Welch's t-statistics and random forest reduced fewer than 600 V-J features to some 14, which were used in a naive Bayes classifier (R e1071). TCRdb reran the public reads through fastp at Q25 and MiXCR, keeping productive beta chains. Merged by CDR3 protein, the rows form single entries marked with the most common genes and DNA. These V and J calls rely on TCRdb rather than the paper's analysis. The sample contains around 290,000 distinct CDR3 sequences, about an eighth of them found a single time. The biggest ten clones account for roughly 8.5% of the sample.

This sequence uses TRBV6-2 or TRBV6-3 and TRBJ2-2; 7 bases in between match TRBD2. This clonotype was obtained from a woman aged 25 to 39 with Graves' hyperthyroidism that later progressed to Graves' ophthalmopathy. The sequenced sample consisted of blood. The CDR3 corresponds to CASSQRGVGVLSATGELFF. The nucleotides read TGTGCCAGCAGCCAACGGGGGGTGGGGGTCCTCAGTGCCACCGGGGAGCTGTTTTTT.